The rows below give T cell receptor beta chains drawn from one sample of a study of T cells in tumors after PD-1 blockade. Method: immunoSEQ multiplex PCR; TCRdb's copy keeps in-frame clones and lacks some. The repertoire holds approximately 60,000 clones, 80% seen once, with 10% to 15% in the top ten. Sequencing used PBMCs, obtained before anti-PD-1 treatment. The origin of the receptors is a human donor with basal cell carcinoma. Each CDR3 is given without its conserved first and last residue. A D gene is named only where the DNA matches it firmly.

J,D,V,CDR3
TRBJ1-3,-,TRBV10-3,AIRWGAQGNTIY
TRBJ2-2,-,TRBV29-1,SVTLLTGNTGELF
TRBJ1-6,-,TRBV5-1,ASSLAGYSPLH
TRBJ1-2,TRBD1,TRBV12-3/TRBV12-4,ASTPDRVRGYT
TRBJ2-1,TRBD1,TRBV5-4,ASSRDRPLSTEQF
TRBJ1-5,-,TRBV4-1,ASSDGVNQPQH
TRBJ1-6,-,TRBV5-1,ASSFRENSPLH
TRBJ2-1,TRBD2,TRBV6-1,ASSEGTSGGNEQF
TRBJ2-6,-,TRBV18,ASSSVLSGANVLT
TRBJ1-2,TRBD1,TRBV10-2,ASSEGGPGTGGYGYT
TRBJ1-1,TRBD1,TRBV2,ASSEARDRGNTEAF
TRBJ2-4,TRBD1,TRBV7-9,ASSFLGRQGSKNIQY
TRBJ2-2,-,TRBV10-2,ASSVEGRGTGELF
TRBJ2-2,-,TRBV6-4,ASSEGSGQHGELF
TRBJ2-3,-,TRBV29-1,SVEVGDTQY
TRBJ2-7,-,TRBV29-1,SVRGTNEQY
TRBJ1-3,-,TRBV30,AWSVRMESSGNTIY
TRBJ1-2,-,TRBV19,ASSLGVDYGYT
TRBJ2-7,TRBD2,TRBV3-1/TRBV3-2,ASSPTSGGEYEQY
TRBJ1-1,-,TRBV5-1,ASSRDLGNTEAF
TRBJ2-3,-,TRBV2,ASSLLPAGNTDTQY
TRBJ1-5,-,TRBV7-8,ASSPTVDGAGEPQH